The clone carrying this T cell receptor (beta chain) was observed a few times. What it binds is not known. The donors were part of the validation cohort, which consisted of about 120 subjects and was separate from the first cohort of about 650 subjects. This sample was included in a study of cytomegalovirus exposure and HLA in healthy donors. The method was immunoSEQ multiplex PCR; TCRdb's version includes in-frame clones alone and lacks a portion of them. The sample holds more than 250,000 clones; 86% are singletons and the top ten take over 0.8%. Study-wide results and caveats: As was reported, the classifier diagnosed cytomegalovirus status with high specificity and sensitivity. Most TCR sequences showed up rarely, but some public TCRs showed up in many donors.

Germline-derived CDR1 and CDR2 are MNHEY and SMNVEV (reference sequence). Trimming cost V 2 bases and J 3 bases, with 11 bases left between them. The CDR3 runs 14 residues. The rearrangement uses TRBV27 and TRBJ2-7; possible D gene TRBD2, 6 bases. The receptor comes from a woman between 18 and 29 years old in good health and CMV-seronegative. The sample was PBMCs. CDR3 nucleotides: TGTGCCAGCAGTTTAATGGAAGCGGGCTACGAGCAGTACTTC. This gives the protein CASSLMEAGYEQYF.